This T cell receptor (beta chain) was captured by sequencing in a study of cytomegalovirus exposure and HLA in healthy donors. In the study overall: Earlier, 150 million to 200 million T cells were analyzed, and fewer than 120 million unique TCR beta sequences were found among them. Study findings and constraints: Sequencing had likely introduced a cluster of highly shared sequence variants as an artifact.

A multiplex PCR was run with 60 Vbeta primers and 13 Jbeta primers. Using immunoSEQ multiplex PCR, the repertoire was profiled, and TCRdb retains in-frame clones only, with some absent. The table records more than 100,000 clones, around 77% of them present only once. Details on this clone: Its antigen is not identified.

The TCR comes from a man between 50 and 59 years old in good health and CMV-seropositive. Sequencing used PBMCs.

The CDR3 bases are TGTGCCAGCAGCTCACTAGCGGGAGCCCACGAGCAGTACTTC. Translated, it gives CASSSLAGAHEQYF. The gene calls are TRBV28 and TRBJ2-7; TRBD2 agrees at 11 bases. Germline CDR1 is MDHEN and CDR2 is SYDVKM. The CDR3 extends over 14 amino acids. V lost 6 bases to trimming and J lost 5 bases; unmatched junction nucleotides: 6. The full variable domain, with the rest looked up from reference TRBV28 and TRBJ2-7, is DVKVTQSSRYLVKRTGEKVFLECVQDMDHENMFWYRQDPGLGLRLIYFSYDVKMKEKGDIPEGYSVSREKKERFSLILESASTNQTSMYLCASSSLAGAHEQYFGPGTRLTVT.